This record concerns one T cell receptor (beta chain) sequence. The assay was immunoSEQ multiplex PCR, and TCRdb's table has in-frame clones only and misses some. The profile shows 35,000 to 50,000 clones, about 88% of them singletons. These data belong to a study of blood T cell repertoires in COVID-19. This CDR3 spans 17 amino acids. V dropped 0 bases and J dropped 0 bases, with 14 bases sitting between them. CDR1 and CDR2 (germline): LGHDT, YNNKEL (reference sequence). Sequenced sample: peripheral blood. The source is a woman in her seventies in a cohort sampled during active COVID-19. The rearrangement links TRBV3-1 (or the pseudogene TRBV3-2) to TRBJ1-1; TRBD1 might be the D (6 bases). In DNA, the CDR3 is TGTGCCAGCAGCCAAGATGGGGGGGCAGGTATGAACACTGAAGCTTTCTTT. Amino acid sequence: CASSQDGGAGMNTEAFF.